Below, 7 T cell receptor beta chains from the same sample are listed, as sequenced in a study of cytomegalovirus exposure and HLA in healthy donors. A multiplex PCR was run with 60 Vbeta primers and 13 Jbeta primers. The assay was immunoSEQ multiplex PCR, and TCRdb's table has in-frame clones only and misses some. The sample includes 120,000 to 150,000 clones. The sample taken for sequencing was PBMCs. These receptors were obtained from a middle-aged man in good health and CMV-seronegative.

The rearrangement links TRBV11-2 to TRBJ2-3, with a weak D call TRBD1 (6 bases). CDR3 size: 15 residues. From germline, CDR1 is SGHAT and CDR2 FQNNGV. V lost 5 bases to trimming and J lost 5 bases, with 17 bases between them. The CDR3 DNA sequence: TGTGCCAGCAGCGTGACAGGCGGCGGTGGAGATACGCAGTATTTT. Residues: CASSVTGGGGDTQYF.

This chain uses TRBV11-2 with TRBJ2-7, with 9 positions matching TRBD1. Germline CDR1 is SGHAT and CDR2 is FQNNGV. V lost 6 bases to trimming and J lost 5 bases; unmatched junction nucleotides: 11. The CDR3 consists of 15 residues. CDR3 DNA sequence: TGTGCCAGCAGACGAGACCGGGACAGGGCCCACGAGCAGTACTTC. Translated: CASRRDRDRAHEQYF.

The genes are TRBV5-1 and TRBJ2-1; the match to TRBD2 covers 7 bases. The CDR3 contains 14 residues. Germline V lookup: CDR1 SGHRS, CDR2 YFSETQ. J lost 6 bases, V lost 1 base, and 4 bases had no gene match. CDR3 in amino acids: CASSLKLAGNEQFF. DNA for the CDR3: TGCGCCAGCAGCTTGAAATTAGCGGGCAATGAGCAGTTCTTC.

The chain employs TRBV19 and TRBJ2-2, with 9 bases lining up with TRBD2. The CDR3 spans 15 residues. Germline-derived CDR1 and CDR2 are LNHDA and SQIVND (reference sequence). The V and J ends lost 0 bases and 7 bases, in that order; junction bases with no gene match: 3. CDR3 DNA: TGTGCCAGTAGTATAGATCAGCGGGGGGTCGGGGAGCTGTTTTTT. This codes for CASSIDQRGVGELFF.

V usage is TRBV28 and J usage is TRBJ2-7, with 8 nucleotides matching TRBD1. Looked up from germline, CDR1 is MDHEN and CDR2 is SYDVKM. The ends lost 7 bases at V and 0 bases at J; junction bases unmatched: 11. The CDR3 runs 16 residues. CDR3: CASKKGFTGGSYEQYF. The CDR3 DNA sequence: TGTGCCAGCAAGAAAGGGTTTACAGGGGGCTCCTACGAGCAGTACTTC. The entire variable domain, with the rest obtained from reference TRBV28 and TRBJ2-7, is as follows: DVKVTQSSRYLVKRTGEKVFLECVQDMDHENMFWYRQDPGLGLRLIYFSYDVKMKEKGDIPEGYSVSREKKERFSLILESASTNQTSMYLCASKKGFTGGSYEQYFGPGTRLTVT.

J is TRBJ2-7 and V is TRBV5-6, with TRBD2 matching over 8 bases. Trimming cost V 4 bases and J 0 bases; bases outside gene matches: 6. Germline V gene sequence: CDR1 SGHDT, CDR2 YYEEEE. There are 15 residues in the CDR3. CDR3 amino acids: CASSPDLAGSYEQYF. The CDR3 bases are TGTGCCAGCAGCCCTGACCTAGCGGGCTCCTACGAGCAGTACTTC.

CDR3 DNA: TGTGCCAGCAGGGGGACAGGGGAGTTAAATGGCTACACCTTC. This translates into CASRGTGELNGYTF. The chain recombines TRBV28 with TRBJ1-2, with 10 positions matching TRBD1. The germline gives CDR1 MDHEN, CDR2 SYDVKM. CDR3 length equals 14 residues. The V gene end was trimmed by 6 bases and the J gene end by 6 bases; junction bases not matched to a gene: 7.